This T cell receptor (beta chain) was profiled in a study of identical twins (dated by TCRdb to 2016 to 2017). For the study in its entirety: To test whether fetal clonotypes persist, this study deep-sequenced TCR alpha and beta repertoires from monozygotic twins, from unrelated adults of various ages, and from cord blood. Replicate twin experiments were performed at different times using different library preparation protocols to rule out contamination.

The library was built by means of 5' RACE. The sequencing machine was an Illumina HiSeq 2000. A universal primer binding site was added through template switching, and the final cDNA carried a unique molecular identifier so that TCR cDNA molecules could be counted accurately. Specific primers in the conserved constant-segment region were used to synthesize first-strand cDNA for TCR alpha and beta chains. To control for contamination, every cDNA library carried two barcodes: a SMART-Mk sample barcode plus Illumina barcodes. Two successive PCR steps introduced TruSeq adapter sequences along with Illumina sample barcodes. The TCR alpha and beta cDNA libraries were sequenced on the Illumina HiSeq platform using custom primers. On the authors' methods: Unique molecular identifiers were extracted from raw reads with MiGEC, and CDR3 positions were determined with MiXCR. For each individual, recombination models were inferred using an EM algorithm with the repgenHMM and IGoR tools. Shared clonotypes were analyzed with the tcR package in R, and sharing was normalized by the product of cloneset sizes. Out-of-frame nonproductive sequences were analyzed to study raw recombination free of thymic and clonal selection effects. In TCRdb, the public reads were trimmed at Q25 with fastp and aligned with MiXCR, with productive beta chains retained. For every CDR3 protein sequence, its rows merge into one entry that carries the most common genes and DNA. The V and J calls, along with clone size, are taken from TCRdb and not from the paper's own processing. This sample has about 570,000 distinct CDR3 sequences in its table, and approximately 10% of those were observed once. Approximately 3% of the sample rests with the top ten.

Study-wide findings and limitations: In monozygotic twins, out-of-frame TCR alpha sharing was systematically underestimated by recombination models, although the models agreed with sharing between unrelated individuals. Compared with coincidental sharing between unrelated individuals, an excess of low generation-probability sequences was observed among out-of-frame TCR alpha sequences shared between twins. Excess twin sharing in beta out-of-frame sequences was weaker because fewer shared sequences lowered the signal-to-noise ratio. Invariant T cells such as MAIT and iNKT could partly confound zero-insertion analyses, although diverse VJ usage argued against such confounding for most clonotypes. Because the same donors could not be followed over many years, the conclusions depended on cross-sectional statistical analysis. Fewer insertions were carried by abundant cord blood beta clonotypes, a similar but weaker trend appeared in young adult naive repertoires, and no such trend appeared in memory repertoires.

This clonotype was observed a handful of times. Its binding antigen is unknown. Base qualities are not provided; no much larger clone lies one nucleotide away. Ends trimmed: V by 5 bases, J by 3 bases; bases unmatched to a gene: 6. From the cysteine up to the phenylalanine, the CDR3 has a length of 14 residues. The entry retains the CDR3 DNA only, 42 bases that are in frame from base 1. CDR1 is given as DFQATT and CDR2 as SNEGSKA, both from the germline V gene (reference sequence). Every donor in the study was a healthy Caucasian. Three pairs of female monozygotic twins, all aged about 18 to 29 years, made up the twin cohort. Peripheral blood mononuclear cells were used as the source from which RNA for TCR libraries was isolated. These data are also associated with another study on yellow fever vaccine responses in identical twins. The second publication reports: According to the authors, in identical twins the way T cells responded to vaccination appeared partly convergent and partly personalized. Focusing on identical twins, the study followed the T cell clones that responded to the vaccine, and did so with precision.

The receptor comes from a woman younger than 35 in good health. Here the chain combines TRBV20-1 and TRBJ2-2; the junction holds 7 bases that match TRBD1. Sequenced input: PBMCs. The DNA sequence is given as TGCAGTGCTGCTGACAGGGCCTACACCGGGGAGCTGTTTTTT. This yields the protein CSAADRAYTGELFF.